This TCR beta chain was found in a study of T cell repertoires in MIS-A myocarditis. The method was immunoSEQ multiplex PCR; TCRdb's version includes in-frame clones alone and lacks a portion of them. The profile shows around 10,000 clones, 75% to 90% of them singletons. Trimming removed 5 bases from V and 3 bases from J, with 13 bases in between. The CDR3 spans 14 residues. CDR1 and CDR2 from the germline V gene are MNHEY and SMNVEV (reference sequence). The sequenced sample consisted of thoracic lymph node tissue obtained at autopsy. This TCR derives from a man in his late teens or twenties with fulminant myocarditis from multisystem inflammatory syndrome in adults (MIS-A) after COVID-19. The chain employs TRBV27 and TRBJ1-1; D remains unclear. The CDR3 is CASSPPGSHTEAFF. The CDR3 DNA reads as TGTGCCAGCAGTCCCCCGGGGTCGCACACTGAAGCTTTCTTT.